The present entry profiles one T cell receptor (beta chain) with its context. This CDR3 contains 16 residues. Germline assignment: CDR1 MNHNS and CDR2 SASEGT. V was clipped by 2 bases and J by 3 bases, with 17 bases between them. This entry belongs to a study of cytotoxic CD8 clonotypes in ibrutinib-treated CLL. As for the study in general: The subjects consisted of ten to twelve relapsed/refractory and 15 treatment-naive individuals, with approximately 18 IGHV unmutated.

Profiling relied on immunoSEQ multiplex PCR, and the TCRdb table lists in-frame clones only, not all of them. The sample contains fewer than 80,000 clones, approximately 57% of which appear only once. The rearrangement uses TRBV6-1 and TRBJ2-7; D gene ambiguous. The sequence was obtained from a human donor with chronic lymphocytic leukemia. Sample: PBMCs, taken after 12 months of ibrutinib treatment. The CDR3 DNA reads TGTGCCAGCAGTGAAAATTGGGATTTTGGTTACTACGAGCAGTACTTC. Translated: CASSENWDFGYYEQYF.